This T cell receptor beta chain was sequenced for a study of CD8+ T cells in alopecia areata (dated by TCRdb to the late 2010s). Background for the entire study: The treated patients took part in an open-label pilot trial in which moderate-to-severe alopecia areata was treated with oral tofacitinib at 5 to 10 mg twice daily. Human TCRbeta sequencing covered scalp tissue and sorted CD4+ and CD8+ peripheral blood T cells from patchy and totalis/universalis alopecia areata patients and healthy controls. The RNA source kit depended on sample type: the PAXgene miRNA kit for fixed scalp, the miRNeasy kit for PBMCs, and the RNeasy kit for mouse skin. High-throughput TCRbeta sequencing was used to examine T cell clonal expansion in alopecia areata in both the C3H/HeJ mouse model and human patients. Scalp clonality was compared across normal scalp (n=4), patchy alopecia areata scalp (n=8), and alopecia totalis/universalis scalp (n=8). TCRbeta CDR3 regions were amplified by immunoSEQ multiplex PCR with 35 Vbeta forward and 13 Jbeta reverse primers. Patients stayed on tofacitinib for 6 to 18 months and then had 6 months of follow-up off drug so that delayed response and recurrence could be assessed. Biopsies were taken from tofacitinib-treated patients at baseline and again at 4 and 24 weeks into treatment, and several of those patients also had a later scalp biopsy. Here is what the overall study found, with its caveats: Compared with normal scalp, lesional scalp, particularly in alopecia totalis/universalis, had higher clonality and more expanded CD8+ clones, which suggests antigenic drive. Compared with mice, TCR sequences shared between patients were less clear, possibly partly because of HLA diversity across the patient population. Resident alphabeta T cells in normal human skin are also sequenced, complicating scalp TCR repertoire analysis, unlike mouse skin dominated by gammadelta T cells.

In regard to this clone: Which antigen it targets is not known. The input lacks base qualities; no much larger clone sits a single base away.

CDR1 MNHEY and CDR2 SVGAGI were looked up in the germline V gene. Relative to germline, V is 6 bases shorter and J is 0 bases shorter, with 8 bases between their ends. The CDR3 measures 13 amino acids from cysteine to phenylalanine. CDR3 DNA only is kept here, 39 bases in frame from base 1. This specimen's time point label, per the study, means: baseline before oral tofacitinib. Peripheral blood and lesional scalp punch biopsies were obtained from patients with alopecia areata. Human scalp biopsies went straight into PAXgene tissue containers for immediate fixation. The library was generated by the immunoSEQ multiplex PCR assay. RNA was extracted from all samples and reverse transcribed into cDNA as template for TCR sequencing. SuperScript III was used to make first-strand cDNA, primed with a 2:1 mix of oligo-dT and random hexamers. A synthetic immune receptor repertoire was used to assess amplification bias, and residual bias was removed computationally. Under the source paper's analysis protocol: After raw reads were preprocessed to remove errors, the CDR3 was defined following IMGT conventions as running from the conserved cysteine to phenylalanine. Clonality was calculated as 1 minus Shannon entropy normalized by log2 of the number of productive unique TCRs. CD4 or CD8 identity of scalp clones was inferred by cross-referencing scalp TCRbeta sequences with sorted blood CD4 and CD8 repertoires. TCRdb mirrors the immuneACCESS table, restricted to in-frame sequences. Some clones are absent from its copies; in checked studies, under half trace to an unresolved V gene, and the reason for the others is unknown. V and J calls and clone size are as listed in that table; D and trimming were resolved from the DNA. In this sample the table shows some 19,000 clones, 65% to 75% of which occur a single time. The ten largest clonotypes hold 6.1% of the sample.

This clonotype was obtained from a human donor with alopecia areata. The source material was skin, sampled at week 0. The chain uses TRBV6-5 and TRBJ1-2; no D gene is confidently identified. The sequence in DNA is TGTGCCAGCAGCCCAGGTGCTAACTATGGCTACACCTTC. Its translation reads: CASSPGANYGYTF.